These 21 T cell receptor beta chains share one sample of origin, sequenced in a study of OX40 agonist ivuxolimab in advanced cancers. The table came from immunoSEQ multiplex PCR; TCRdb's copy has only in-frame clones and leaves some out. The table lists about 86,000 clones, about 89% of them singletons. Sequencing used CD4+ or CD8+ T cells sorted from blood, obtained in a trial of the OX40 agonist ivuxolimab. Receptors originate from an adult with an advanced solid tumor such as melanoma, head and neck, liver or kidney cancer.

This rearrangement joins TRBV7-9 to TRBJ1-2; D is uncertain. The ends were cut back, 8 bases at V and 0 bases at J, with 13 bases in the middle. The CDR3 length is 14 residues. The germline CDR1 and CDR2 sequences are SEHNR and FQNEAQ (reference sequence). CDR3 loop: CASEEELTNYGYTF. The CDR3 nucleotides read TGTGCCAGCGAGGAAGAGCTCACTAACTATGGCTACACCTTC.

The rearrangement links TRBV6-1 to TRBJ2-1; 11 bases are a match to TRBD2. V lost 8 bases, J lost 9 bases, and 9 bases stayed unmatched. This CDR3 region has 14 residues. Germline assignment: CDR1 MNHNS and CDR2 SASEGT. In nucleotides, the CDR3 is TGTGCCAGCTCTCGGCTAGCGGGAGGAGGTGAGCAGTTCTTC. Encoded protein: CASSRLAGGGEQFF.

The chain combines TRBV7-8 with TRBJ1-5; 7 nucleotides agree with TRBD1. Germline values: CDR1 SGHVS, CDR2 FQNEAQ. V lost 5 bases to trimming and J lost 3 bases; unmatched junction nucleotides: 10. The CDR3 spans 16 residues. CDR3 DNA: TGTGCCAGCAGCCAAAGCAGGGGGGGATACAATCAGCCCCAGCATTTT. Translation: CASSQSRGGYNQPQHF.

The chain links TRBV7-9 to TRBJ2-1, with TRBD2 matching 13 bases. Germline assignment: CDR1 SEHNR and CDR2 FQNEAQ (reference sequence). Trimming at V came to 1 base and at J to 4 bases, leaving 4 bases not matched to a gene. The CDR3 is 17 residues long. DNA of the CDR3: TGTGCCAGCAGCTTAGAACGACTAGCGGGAGGATACAATGAGCAGTTCTTC. It specifies CASSLERLAGGYNEQFF.

The chain couples TRBV5-6 to TRBJ2-1; perhaps TRBD1 as D (5 bases). Germline loops: CDR1 SGHDT, CDR2 YYEEEE. The CDR3 runs to 16 residues. V lost 0 bases and J lost 1, with 11 bases in between. The CDR3 DNA follows: TGTGCCAGCAGCTTGGACAGGTTAATATCCTACAATGAGCAGTTCTTC. It encodes CASSLDRLISYNEQFF.

V gene TRBV6-6 combines with J gene TRBJ1-2, with a weak D call TRBD1 (6 bases). This CDR3 comprises 14 residues. V lost 0 bases and J 6 bases, leaving 11 bases between the germline ends. Looked up from germline, CDR1 is MNHNY and CDR2 is SVGAGI (reference sequence). DNA of the CDR3: TGTGCCAGCAGTTACTCGACAGGCGTGGATGGCTACACCTTC. It yields the protein CASSYSTGVDGYTF.

The chain carries TRBV7-9 and TRBJ2-1; 7 nucleotides agree with TRBD1. V lost 1 base, J lost 2 bases, and 2 bases stayed unmatched. Germline V gives CDR1 SEHNR, CDR2 FQNEAQ (reference sequence). This CDR3 contains 15 residues. The CDR3 sequence: CASSLGTGTYNEQFF. Written as DNA, the CDR3 is TGTGCCAGCAGCTTAGGGACAGGTACCTACAATGAGCAGTTCTTC.

This chain joins TRBV27 and TRBJ2-7, with unresolved D. V was clipped by 3 bases and J by 5 bases, with 8 bases between them. Germline values: CDR1 MNHEY, CDR2 SMNVEV (reference sequence). CDR3 length: 12 amino acids. This CDR3 reads CASSFLGHEQYF. The CDR3 DNA sequence: TGTGCCAGCAGTTTTTTGGGCCACGAGCAGTACTTC.

The gene calls are TRBV27 and TRBJ2-3; a weak D match, TRBD1 (5 bases). V was pared by 3 bases and J by 6 bases, with 7 bases between. Germline V gene lookup returns CDR1 MNHEY and CDR2 SMNVEV (reference sequence). The CDR3 runs to 12 residues. The CDR3 here is CASSLAGDTQYF. In nucleotides, the CDR3 is TGTGCCAGCAGTTTGGCAGGGGATACGCAGTATTTT.

The V call is TRBV9, the J call TRBJ2-3; perhaps TRBD1 as D (6 bases). V was clipped by 0 bases and J by 3 bases, with 11 bases between them. Germline-derived CDR1 and CDR2 are SGDLS and YYNGEE. The CDR3 contains 15 residues. For the CDR3, the DNA is TGTGCCAGCAGCGTAGAGGGGGAGCTTACAGATACGCAGTATTTT. Translating it yields CASSVEGELTDTQYF.

The chain employs TRBV4-1 and TRBJ2-3; D might be TRBD1 (6 bases). The V gene lost 0 bases and the J gene lost 6 bases, with 7 bases spanning the gap. The CDR3 is made up of 13 amino acids. Germline V gene data show CDR1 as MGHRA and CDR2 as YSYEKL. This CDR3 reads CASSQDQGDTQYF. In nucleotides, the CDR3 is TGCGCCAGCAGCCAAGATCAGGGGGATACGCAGTATTTT.

J is TRBJ1-2 and V is TRBV10-3; 9 bases line up with TRBD1. The V and J ends lost 6 bases and 4 bases, in that order; junction bases with no gene match: 6. Germline V CDR1 and CDR2: ENHRY, SYGVKD. This CDR3 is built from 14 residues. The CDR3 loop is CAIRQTGGGYGYTF. The CDR3 region has the DNA TGTGCCATCAGGCAGACAGGGGGAGGCTATGGCTACACCTTC.

This chain connects TRBV6-6 to TRBJ1-1, with D unclear. The V and J ends lost 8 bases and 4 bases respectively, with 8 bases between them. This CDR3 contains 11 residues. In germline, CDR1 is MNHNY, CDR2 SVGAGI (reference sequence). CDR3 loop: CASPDVTEAFF. The CDR3 DNA reads TGTGCCAGCCCCGATGTCACTGAAGCTTTCTTT.

This clone appeared once. The chain carries TRBV30 and TRBJ2-2, with TRBD2 matching 9 bases. This CDR3 is built from 13 residues. Germline CDR1 GTSNPN, CDR2 SVGIG (reference sequence). V shed 2 bases and J 7 bases; nucleotides not matched to a gene: 2. CDR3 DNA sequence: TGTGCCTGGAGTTTAGCGGGAGACGGGGAGCTGTTTTTT. Residues: CAWSLAGDGELFF. The entire variable domain, with the rest obtained from reference TRBV30 and TRBJ2-2, is as follows: SQTIHQWPATLVQPVGSPLSLECTVEGTSNPNLYWYRQAAGRGLQLLFYSVGIGQISSEVPQNLSASRPQDRQFILSSKKLLLSDSGFYLCAWSLAGDGELFFGEGSRLTVL.

The chain has TRBV10-2 and TRBJ1-1, with 7 nucleotides matching TRBD1. The junction had 3 bases not matched to a gene; V was cut back by 3 bases and J by 11 bases. This CDR3 is 11 amino acids long. From germline, CDR1 is WSHSY and CDR2 SAAADI. CDR3 coding DNA: TGCGCCAGCAGTGATACAGGGGAGGCTTTCTTT. It translates to CASSDTGEAFF.

V usage is TRBV28 and J usage is TRBJ2-5; D not certain. The DNA end favors TRBJ2-7, so the J call may be wrong. The V gene's germline CDR1 is MDHEN and CDR2 SYDVKM. The CDR3 runs to 12 residues. The CDR3 here is CASSLLGYEQYF. CDR3 nucleotides: TGTGCCAGCAGTTTATTGGGGTACGAGCAGTACTTC.

Notes on this clone: An end of the junction differs from the germline gene, which may be a read error. This chain joins TRBV7-7 and TRBJ2-5; D tentatively reads TRBD1 or TRBD2 (5 bases each). Germline V gene data show CDR1 as SSHAT and CDR2 as FNYEAQ (reference sequence). The CDR3 is made up of 14 amino acids. CDR3 nucleotide sequence: TGTGCTAGCAGCTTTCGGGGCCCGGAGGAGACCCAGTACTTC. Translated: CASSFRGPEETQYF. The full variable domain, completed using reference TRBV7-7 and TRBJ2-5, is GAGVSQSPRYKVTKRGQDVTLRCDPISSHATLYWYQQALGQGPEFLTYFNYEAQPDKSGLPSDRFSAERPEGSISTLTIQRTEQRDSAMYRCASSFRGPEETQYFGPGTRLLVL.

A single count supports this clone. This chain uses TRBV18 with TRBJ1-1; the match to TRBD1 covers 9 bases. Trimming cost V 6 bases and J 3 bases; bases outside gene matches: 8. Germline CDR1 and CDR2: KGHSH and LQKENI. This CDR3 region has 15 residues. The CDR3 sequence: CASSPNRGQDTEAFF. DNA for the CDR3: TGTGCCAGCTCGCCAAACAGGGGGCAGGACACTGAAGCTTTCTTT.

V is TRBV18 and J is TRBJ1-2; 9 nucleotides match TRBD1. Germline-derived CDR1 and CDR2 are KGHSH and LQKENI. This CDR3 has 14 amino acids. Trimming at V came to 3 bases and at J to 4 bases, leaving 3 bases not matched to a gene. CDR3 sequence: CASSPPGQGYGYTF. DNA of the CDR3: TGTGCCAGCTCACCGCCGGGACAGGGCTATGGCTACACCTTC.

V gene TRBV5-1 combines with J gene TRBJ2-2; 9 bases line up with TRBD2. Per germline, CDR1 SGHRS and CDR2 YFSETQ. This CDR3 comprises 18 residues. The V and J ends lost 2 bases and 3 bases, in that order; junction bases with no gene match: 11. CDR3 DNA sequence: TGCGCCAGCAGCTTCCTTCGGACTAGCGACCGGGACACCGGGGAGCTGTTTTTT. Amino acid sequence: CASSFLRTSDRDTGELFF. Filled out from reference TRBV5-1 and TRBJ2-2, the complete variable domain reads KAGVTQTPRYLIKTRGQQVTLSCSPISGHRSVSWYQQTPGQGLQFLFEYFSETQRNKGNFPGRFSGRQFSNSRSEMNVSTLELGDSALYLCASSFLRTSDRDTGELFFGEGSRLTVL.

The rearrangement joins TRBV9 to TRBJ2-3; TRBD2 is a possible D gene (6 bases). The CDR3 has 16 residues. V lost 4 bases and J 3 bases, leaving 18 bases between the germline ends. Germline CDR1 reads SGDLS; CDR2 reads YYNGEE. Written as DNA, the CDR3 is TGTGCCAGCAGCCCCCTCTCGGAGGGAGCAACAGATACGCAGTATTTT. Residues: CASSPLSEGATDTQYF.